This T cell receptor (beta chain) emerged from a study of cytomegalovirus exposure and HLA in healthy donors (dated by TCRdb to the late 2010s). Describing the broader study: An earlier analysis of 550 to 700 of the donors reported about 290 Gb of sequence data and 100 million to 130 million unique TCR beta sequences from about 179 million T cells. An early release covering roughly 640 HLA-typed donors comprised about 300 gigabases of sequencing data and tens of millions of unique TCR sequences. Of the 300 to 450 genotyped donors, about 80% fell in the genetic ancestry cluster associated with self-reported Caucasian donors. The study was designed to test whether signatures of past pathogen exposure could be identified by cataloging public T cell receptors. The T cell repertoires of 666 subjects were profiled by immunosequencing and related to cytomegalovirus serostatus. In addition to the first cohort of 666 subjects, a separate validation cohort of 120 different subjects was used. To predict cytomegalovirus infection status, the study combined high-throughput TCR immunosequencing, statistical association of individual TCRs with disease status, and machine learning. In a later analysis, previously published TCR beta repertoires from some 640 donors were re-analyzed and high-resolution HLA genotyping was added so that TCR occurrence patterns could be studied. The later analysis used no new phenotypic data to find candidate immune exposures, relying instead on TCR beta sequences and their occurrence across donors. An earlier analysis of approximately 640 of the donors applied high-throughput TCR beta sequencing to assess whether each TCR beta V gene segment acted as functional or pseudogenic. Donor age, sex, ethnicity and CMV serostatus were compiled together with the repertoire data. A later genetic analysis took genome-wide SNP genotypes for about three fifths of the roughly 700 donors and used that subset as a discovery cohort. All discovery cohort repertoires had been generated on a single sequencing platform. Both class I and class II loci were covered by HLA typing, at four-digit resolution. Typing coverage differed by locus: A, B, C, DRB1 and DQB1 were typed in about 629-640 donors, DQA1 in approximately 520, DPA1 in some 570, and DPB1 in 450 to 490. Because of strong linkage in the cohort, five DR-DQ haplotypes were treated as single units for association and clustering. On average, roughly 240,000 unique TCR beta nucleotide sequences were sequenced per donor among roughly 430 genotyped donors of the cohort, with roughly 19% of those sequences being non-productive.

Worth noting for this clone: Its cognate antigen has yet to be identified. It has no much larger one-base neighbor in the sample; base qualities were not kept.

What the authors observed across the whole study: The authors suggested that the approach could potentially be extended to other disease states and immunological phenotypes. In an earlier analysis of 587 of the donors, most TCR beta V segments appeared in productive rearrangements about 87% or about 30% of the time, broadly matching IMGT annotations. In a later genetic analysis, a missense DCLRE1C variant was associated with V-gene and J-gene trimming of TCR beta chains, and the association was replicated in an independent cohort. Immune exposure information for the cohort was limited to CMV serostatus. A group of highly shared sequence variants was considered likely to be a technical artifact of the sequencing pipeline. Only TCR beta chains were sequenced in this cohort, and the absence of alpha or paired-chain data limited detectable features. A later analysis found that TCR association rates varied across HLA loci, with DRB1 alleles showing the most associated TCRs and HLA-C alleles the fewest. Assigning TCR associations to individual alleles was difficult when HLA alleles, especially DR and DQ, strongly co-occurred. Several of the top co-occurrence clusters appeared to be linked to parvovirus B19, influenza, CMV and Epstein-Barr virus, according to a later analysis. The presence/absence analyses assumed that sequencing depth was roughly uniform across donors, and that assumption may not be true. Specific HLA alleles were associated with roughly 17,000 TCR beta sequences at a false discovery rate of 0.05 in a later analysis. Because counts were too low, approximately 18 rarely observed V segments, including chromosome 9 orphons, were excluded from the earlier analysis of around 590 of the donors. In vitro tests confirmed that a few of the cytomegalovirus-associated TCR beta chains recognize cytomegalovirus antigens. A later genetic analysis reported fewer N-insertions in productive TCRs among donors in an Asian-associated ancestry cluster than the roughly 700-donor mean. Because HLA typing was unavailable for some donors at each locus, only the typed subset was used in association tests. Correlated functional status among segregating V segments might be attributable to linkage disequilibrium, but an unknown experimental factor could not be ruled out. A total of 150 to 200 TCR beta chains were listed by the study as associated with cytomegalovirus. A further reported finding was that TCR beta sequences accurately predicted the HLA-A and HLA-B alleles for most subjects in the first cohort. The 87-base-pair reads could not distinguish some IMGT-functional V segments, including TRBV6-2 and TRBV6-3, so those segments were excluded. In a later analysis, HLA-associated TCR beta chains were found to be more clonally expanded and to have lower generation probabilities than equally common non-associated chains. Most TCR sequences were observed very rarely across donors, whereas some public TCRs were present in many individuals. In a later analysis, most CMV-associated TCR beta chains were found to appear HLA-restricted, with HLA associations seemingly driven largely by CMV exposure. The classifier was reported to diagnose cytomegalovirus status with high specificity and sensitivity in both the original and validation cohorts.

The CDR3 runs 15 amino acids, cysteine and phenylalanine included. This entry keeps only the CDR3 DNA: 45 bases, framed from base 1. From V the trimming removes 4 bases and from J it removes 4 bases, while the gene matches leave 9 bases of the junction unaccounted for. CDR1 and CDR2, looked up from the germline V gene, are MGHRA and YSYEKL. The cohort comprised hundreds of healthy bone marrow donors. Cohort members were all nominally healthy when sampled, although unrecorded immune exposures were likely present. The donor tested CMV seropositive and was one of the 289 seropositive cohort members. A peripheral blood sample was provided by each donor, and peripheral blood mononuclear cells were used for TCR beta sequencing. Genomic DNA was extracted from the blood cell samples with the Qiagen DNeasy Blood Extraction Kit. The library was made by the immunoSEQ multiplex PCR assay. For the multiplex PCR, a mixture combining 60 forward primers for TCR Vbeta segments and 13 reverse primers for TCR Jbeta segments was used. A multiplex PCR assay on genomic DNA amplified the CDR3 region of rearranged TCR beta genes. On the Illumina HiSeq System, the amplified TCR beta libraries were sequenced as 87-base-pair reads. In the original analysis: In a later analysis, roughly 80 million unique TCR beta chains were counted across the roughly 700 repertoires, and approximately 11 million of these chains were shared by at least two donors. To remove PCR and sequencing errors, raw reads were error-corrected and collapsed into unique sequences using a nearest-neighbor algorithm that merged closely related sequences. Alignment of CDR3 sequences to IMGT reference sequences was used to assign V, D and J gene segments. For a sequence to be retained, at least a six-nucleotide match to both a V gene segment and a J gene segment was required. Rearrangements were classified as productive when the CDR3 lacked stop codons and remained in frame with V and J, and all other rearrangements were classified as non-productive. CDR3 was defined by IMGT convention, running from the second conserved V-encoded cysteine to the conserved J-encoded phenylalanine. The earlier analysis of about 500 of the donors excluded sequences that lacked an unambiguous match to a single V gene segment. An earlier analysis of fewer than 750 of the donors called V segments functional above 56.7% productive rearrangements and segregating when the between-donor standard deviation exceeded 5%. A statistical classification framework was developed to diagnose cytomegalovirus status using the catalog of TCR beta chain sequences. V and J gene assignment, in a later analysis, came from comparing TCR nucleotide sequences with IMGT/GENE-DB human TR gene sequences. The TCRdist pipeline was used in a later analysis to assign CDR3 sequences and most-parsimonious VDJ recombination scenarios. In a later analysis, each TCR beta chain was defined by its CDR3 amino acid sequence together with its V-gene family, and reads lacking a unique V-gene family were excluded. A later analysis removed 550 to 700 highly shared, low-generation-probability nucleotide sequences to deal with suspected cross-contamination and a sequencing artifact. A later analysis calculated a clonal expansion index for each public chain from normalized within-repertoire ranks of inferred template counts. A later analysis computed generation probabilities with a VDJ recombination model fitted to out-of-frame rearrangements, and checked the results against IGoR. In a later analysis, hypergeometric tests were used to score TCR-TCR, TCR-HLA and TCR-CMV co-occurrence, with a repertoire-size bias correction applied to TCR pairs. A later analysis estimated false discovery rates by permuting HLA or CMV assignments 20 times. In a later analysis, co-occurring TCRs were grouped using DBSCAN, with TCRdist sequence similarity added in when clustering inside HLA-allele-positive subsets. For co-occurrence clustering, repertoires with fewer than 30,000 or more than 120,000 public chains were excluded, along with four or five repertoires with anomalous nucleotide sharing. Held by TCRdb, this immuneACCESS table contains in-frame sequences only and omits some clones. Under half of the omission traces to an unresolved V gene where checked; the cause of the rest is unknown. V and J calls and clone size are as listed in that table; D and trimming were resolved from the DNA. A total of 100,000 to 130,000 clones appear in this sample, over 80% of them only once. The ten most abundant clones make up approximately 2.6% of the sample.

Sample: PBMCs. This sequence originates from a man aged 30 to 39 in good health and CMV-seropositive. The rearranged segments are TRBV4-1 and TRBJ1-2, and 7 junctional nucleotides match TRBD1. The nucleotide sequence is TGCGCCAGCAGCCCCCGGACAGGCAGCGCCTATGGCTACACCTTC. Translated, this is CASSPRTGSAYGYTF.